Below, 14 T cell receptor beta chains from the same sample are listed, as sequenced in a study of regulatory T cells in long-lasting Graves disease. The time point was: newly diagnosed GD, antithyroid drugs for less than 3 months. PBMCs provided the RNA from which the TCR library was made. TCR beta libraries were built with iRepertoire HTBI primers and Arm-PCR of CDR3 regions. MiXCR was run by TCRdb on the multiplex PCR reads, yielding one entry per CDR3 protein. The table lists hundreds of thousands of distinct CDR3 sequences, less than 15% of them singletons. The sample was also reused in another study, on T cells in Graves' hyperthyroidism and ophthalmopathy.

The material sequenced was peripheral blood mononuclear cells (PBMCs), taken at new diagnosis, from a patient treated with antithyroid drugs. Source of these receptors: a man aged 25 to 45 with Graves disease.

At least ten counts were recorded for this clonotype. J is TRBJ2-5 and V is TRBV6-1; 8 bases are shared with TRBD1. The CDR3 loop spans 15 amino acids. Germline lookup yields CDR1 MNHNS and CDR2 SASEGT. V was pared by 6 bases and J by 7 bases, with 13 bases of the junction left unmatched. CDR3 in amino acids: CASRAQTGARGTQYF. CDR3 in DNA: TGTGCCAGCAGAGCCCAGACAGGGGCGCGAGGGACCCAGTACTTC.

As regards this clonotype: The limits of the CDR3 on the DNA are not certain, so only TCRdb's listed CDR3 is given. CDR3 residues: CASSRDSTYEQYFGPCNQPQHF. The chain recombines TRBV6-2 or TRBV6-3 with TRBJ1-5. The CDR3 sequence runs 22 residues, both termini included. In germline, CDR1 is MNHEY, CDR2 SVGEGT.

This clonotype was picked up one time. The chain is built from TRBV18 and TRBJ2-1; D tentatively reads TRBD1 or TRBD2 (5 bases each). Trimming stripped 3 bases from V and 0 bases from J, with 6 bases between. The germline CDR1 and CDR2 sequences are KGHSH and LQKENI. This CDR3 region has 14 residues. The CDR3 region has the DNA TGTGCCAGCTCACCGGGGGTCTCCTACAATGAGCAGTTCTTC. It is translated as CASSPGVSYNEQFF. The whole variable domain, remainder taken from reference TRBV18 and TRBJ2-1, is NAGVMQNPRHLVRRRGQEARLRCSPMKGHSHVYWYRQLPEEGLKFMVYLQKENIIDESGMPKERFSAEFPKEGPSILRIQQVVRGDSAAYFCASSPGVSYNEQFFGPGTRLTVL.

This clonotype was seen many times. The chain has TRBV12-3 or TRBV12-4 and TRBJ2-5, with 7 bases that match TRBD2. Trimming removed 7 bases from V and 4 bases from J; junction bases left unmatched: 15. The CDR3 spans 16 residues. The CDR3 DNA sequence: TGTGCCAGCACCCCCGAGGCGGGAGTCGGGGGAGAGACCCAGTACTTC. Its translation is CASTPEAGVGGETQYF.

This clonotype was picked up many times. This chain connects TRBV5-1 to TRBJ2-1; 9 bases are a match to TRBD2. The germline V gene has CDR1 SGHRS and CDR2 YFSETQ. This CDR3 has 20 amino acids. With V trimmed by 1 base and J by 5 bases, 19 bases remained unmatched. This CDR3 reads CASSLPFPSSLAGVNNEQFF. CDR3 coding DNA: TGCGCCAGCAGCTTGCCTTTCCCTTCTTCCTTAGCGGGAGTTAACAATGAGCAGTTCTTC.

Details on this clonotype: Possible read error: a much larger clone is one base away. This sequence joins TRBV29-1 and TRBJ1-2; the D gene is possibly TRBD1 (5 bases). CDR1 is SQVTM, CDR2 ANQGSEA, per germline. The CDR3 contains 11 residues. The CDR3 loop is CSVRQNYGNTF. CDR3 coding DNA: TGCAGCGTTCGACAGAACTATGGCAACACCTTC. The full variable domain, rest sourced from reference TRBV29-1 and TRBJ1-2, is SAVISQKPSRDICQRGTSLTIQCQVDSQVTMMFWYRQQPGQSLTLIATANQGSEATYESGFVIDKFPISRPNLTFSTLTVSNMSPEDSSIYLCSVRQNYGNTFGSGTRLTVV.

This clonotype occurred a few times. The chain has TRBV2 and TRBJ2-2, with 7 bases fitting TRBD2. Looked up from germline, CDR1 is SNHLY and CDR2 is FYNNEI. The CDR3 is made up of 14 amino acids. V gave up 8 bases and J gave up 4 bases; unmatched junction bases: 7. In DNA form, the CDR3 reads TGTGCCAGCGCGGGGACGGGAGGCACCGGGGAGCTGTTTTTT. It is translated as CASAGTGGTGELFF.

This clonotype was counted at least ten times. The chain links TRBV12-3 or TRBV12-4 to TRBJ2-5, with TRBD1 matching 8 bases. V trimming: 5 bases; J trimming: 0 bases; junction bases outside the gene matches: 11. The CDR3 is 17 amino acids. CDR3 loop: CASSNPWTGTYQETQYF. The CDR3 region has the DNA TGTGCCAGCAGTAACCCCTGGACAGGGACGTACCAAGAGACCCAGTACTTC.

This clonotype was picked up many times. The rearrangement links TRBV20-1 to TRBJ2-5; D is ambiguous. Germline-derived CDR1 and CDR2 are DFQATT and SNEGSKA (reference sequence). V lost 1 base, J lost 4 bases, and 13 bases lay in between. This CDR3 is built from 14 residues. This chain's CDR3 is CSARGRSGPETQYF. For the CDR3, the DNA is TGCAGTGCTAGAGGCCGGTCCGGGCCAGAGACCCAGTACTTC.

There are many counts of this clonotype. The CDR3 spells CASSYPSDTQYF. CDR3 DNA sequence: TGTGCCAGCAGTTACCCTTCAGATACGCAGTATTTT. The chain combines TRBV6-2 or TRBV6-3 with TRBJ2-3; D remains unclear. Looked up from germline, CDR1 is MNHEY and CDR2 is SVGEGT. V dropped 2 bases and J dropped 4 bases, with 4 bases sitting between them. The CDR3 totals 12 residues.

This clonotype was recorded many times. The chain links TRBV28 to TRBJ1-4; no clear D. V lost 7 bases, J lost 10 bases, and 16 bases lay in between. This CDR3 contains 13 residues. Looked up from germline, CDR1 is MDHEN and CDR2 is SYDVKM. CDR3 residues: CASTYGEIGKLFF. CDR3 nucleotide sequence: TGTGCCAGCACTTATGGGGAGATTGGAAAACTGTTTTTT. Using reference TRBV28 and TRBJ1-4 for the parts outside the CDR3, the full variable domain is DVKVTQSSRYLVKRTGEKVFLECVQDMDHENMFWYRQDPGLGLRLIYFSYDVKMKEKGDIPEGYSVSREKKERFSLILESASTNQTSMYLCASTYGEIGKLFFGSGTQLSVL.

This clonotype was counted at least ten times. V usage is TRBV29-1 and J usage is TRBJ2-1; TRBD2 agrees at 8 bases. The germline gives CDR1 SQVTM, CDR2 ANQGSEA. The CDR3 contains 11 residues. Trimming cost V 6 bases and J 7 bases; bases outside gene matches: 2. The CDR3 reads CSVLAVNEQFF. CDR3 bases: TGCAGCGTACTAGCGGTAAATGAGCAGTTCTTC.

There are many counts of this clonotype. The DNA for the CDR3 is TGTGCCAGCAGCCCCCCGCCGAGGGTAAAGAACACTGAAGCTTTCTTT. As protein: CASSPPPRVKNTEAFF. V usage is TRBV6-1 and J usage is TRBJ1-1; D gene unclear. From germline, CDR1 is MNHNS and CDR2 SASEGT. Trimming cost V 6 bases and J 1 base, with 18 bases left between them. The CDR3 runs 16 residues.

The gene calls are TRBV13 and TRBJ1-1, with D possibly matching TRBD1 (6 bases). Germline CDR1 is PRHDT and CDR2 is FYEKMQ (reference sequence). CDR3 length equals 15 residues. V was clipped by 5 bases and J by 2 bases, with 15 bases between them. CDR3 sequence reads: CASSRGQGRNTEAFF. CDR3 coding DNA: TGTGCCAGCAGCCGAGGCCAGGGGCGAAACACTGAAGCTTTCTTT.